This passage covers 21 T cell receptor beta chains from one sample sequenced in a study of blood T cell repertoires in COVID-19. Using immunoSEQ multiplex PCR, the repertoire was profiled, and TCRdb retains in-frame clones only, with some absent. The sample has 250,000 to 300,000 clones; 81% are singletons. Sequencing was carried out using peripheral blood. Source of these receptors: an older woman with active or convalescent COVID-19.

The rearrangement joins TRBV24-1 to TRBJ2-1, with 7 bases that match TRBD1. The CDR3 has 15 residues. V gave up 5 bases and J gave up 3 bases; unmatched junction bases: 6. Germline CDR1 reads KGHDR; CDR2 reads SFDVKD. CDR3 DNA sequence: TGTGCCACCAGTGGGACAGGCCAGCGCTACAATGAGCAGTTCTTC. This sequence encodes CATSGTGQRYNEQFF.

The chain links TRBV7-8 to TRBJ1-6, with D perhaps TRBD1 (6 bases). V lost 1 base to trimming and J lost 7 bases, with 8 bases between them. Germline V gives CDR1 SGHVS, CDR2 FQNEAQ. This CDR3 contains 14 residues. The CDR3 DNA reads TGTGCCAGCAGCTTAGACAGGGTGAATTCACCCCTCCACTTT. It yields the protein CASSLDRVNSPLHF. The variable domain in full, with the rest retrieved from reference TRBV7-8 and TRBJ1-6, is GAGVSQSPRYKVAKRGQDVALRCDPISGHVSLFWYQQALGQGPEFLTYFQNEAQLDKSGLPSDRFFAERPEGSVSTLKIQRTQQEDSAVYLCASSLDRVNSPLHFGNGTRLTVT.

The chain recombines TRBV3-1 (or the pseudogene TRBV3-2) with TRBJ2-7; TRBD2 matches at 10 bases. The CDR3 is 11 residues long. V gave up 7 bases and J gave up 9 bases; unmatched junction bases: 3. Germline V gene lookup returns CDR1 LGHDT and CDR2 YNNKEL (reference sequence). The CDR3 protein is CASTSGGTQYF. Here the CDR3 DNA reads TGTGCCAGCACTAGCGGGGGAACGCAGTACTTC.

The chain is built from TRBV5-5 and TRBJ2-3; TRBD1 aligns across 8 bases. V shed 3 bases, J shed 2 bases, and the junction held 11 bases outside the gene matches. In germline, CDR1 is SGHKS, CDR2 YYEKEE (reference sequence). The CDR3 has 17 amino acids. The CDR3 sequence: CASSWYRQGTDTDTQYF. The CDR3 bases are TGTGCCAGCAGCTGGTATCGACAGGGGACAGACACAGATACGCAGTATTTT.

The V and J genes are TRBV7-8 and TRBJ1-2, with 7 bases lining up with TRBD1. V was clipped by 1 base and J by 2 bases; unmatched bases: 7. The CDR3 has 16 amino acids. Germline CDR1 is SGHVS and CDR2 is FQNEAQ. This CDR3 is CASSLGRDSVNYGYTF. Here the CDR3 DNA reads TGTGCCAGCAGCTTAGGGAGGGACAGCGTAAACTATGGCTACACCTTC.

This clone was seen only once. V gene TRBV5-1 combines with J gene TRBJ1-2; 8 nucleotides align to TRBD1. CDR3 length equals 14 residues. The V gene's germline CDR1 is SGHRS and CDR2 YFSETQ. After removal of 0 bases from V and 8 bases from J, the junction contained 6 bases not matched to a gene. The CDR3 reads CASSLADRVGGYTF. The CDR3 coding sequence is TGCGCCAGCAGCTTGGCGGACAGGGTCGGGGGCTACACCTTC. Together with reference TRBV5-1 and TRBJ1-2, the CDR3 gives the full variable domain: KAGVTQTPRYLIKTRGQQVTLSCSPISGHRSVSWYQQTPGQGLQFLFEYFSETQRNKGNFPGRFSGRQFSNSRSEMNVSTLELGDSALYLCASSLADRVGGYTFGSGTRLTVV.

The J gene is TRBJ2-3, the V gene TRBV7-6; 14 nucleotides align to TRBD2. This CDR3 has 17 amino acids. With V trimmed by 5 bases and J by 4 bases, 8 bases remained unmatched. Germline V CDR1 and CDR2: SGHVS, FNYEAQ. CDR3 protein: CASSLRLAGGRADTQYF. The CDR3 DNA is TGTGCCAGCAGCCTCCGACTAGCGGGGGGGAGGGCAGATACGCAGTATTTT.

V gene TRBV10-3 combines with J gene TRBJ1-2; 9 bases fit TRBD1. The J segment lost 6 bases and the V segment lost 9 bases, leaving 5 bases of the junction unmatched. The CDR3 is 12 amino acids. CDR1 and CDR2 from the germline V gene are ENHRY and SYGVKD. The CDR3 spells CAIGQGKDGYTF. In nucleotides, the CDR3 is TGTGCCATAGGACAGGGGAAGGATGGCTACACCTTC.

V usage is TRBV11-2 and J usage is TRBJ1-2, with D unclear. The CDR3 extends over 13 amino acids. Germline V CDR1 and CDR2: SGHAT, FQNNGV. V lost 0 bases and J lost 5, with 7 bases in between. The CDR3 is CASSLDARYGYTF. The CDR3 nucleotides are TGTGCCAGCAGCTTAGATGCGCGGTATGGCTACACCTTC.

This chain joins TRBV5-4 and TRBJ1-3; 7 nucleotides match TRBD1. The CDR3 has 19 amino acids. V was clipped by 0 bases and J by 4 bases; unmatched bases: 16. CDR1 and CDR2 from the germline V gene are SGHNT and YYREEE (reference sequence). The CDR3 spells CASSLAGGPPGRTGNTIYF. CDR3 nucleotides: TGTGCCAGCAGCTTGGCAGGGGGACCCCCGGGGAGAACAGGAAACACCATATATTTT. Full variable domain (remainder filled in from reference TRBV5-4 and TRBJ1-3): ETGVTQSPTHLIKTRGQQVTLRCSSQSGHNTVSWYQQALGQGPQFIFQYYREEENGRGNFPPRFSGLQFPNYSSELNVNALELDDSALYLCASSLAGGPPGRTGNTIYFGEGSWLTVV.

The gene calls are TRBV4-2 and TRBJ1-1, with 8 bases lining up with TRBD1. CDR1 and CDR2 from the germline V gene are LGHNA and YNFKEQ. The CDR3 sequence is 18 residues long. V gave up 0 bases and J gave up 1 base; unmatched junction bases: 10. This CDR3 is CASSQDFRMTGANTEAFF. CDR3 DNA sequence: TGTGCCAGCAGCCAAGATTTTAGGATGACAGGGGCGAACACTGAAGCTTTCTTT.

The chain has TRBV18 and TRBJ1-5, with 7 bases lining up with TRBD1. V was pared by 8 bases and J by 3 bases, with 10 bases of the junction left unmatched. Germline lookup yields CDR1 KGHSH and CDR2 LQKENI. The CDR3 runs 15 residues. DNA for the CDR3: TGTGCCAGCGGAGGCGGGACAGCTTCCAATCAGCCCCAGCATTTT. Residues: CASGGGTASNQPQHF.

This chain links TRBV12-5 with TRBJ1-1; D is possibly TRBD1 (5 bases). In germline, CDR1 is LGHNT, CDR2 FRNRAP. V was trimmed by 0 bases and J by 6 bases, leaving 14 bases between them. This CDR3 is built from 15 residues. CDR3 nucleotides: TGTGCTAGTGGTTTGGTAAGGGCAGGGTTCGCTGAAGCTTTCTTT. Amino acid sequence: CASGLVRAGFAEAFF.

The CDR3 spells CASSSTRQGPYEQYF. The CDR3 coding sequence is TGTGCCAGCAGCTCTACCCGACAGGGGCCCTACGAGCAGTACTTC. The chain uses TRBV11-2 and TRBJ2-7; 8 nucleotides align to TRBD1. Trimming at V came to 4 bases and at J to 2 bases, leaving 7 bases not matched to a gene. The length of the CDR3 is 15 residues. The germline gives CDR1 SGHAT, CDR2 FQNNGV.

The chain recombines TRBV28 with TRBJ1-5; D is perhaps TRBD1 (6 bases). Germline-derived CDR1 and CDR2 are MDHEN and SYDVKM. The CDR3 totals 14 residues. Trimming took 2 bases from V and 5 from J, leaving 10 bases between them. This chain's CDR3 is CASSLRGAHQPQHF. CDR3 bases: TGTGCCAGCAGTTTACGGGGGGCGCATCAGCCCCAGCATTTT.

The CDR3 DNA sequence: TGCGCCAGCAGCTGGGCGGGGACTAGCGGTACCTACGAGCAGTACTTC. Encoded protein: CASSWAGTSGTYEQYF. The chain is built from TRBV5-1 and TRBJ2-7, with 11 positions matching TRBD2. V lost 3 bases to trimming and J lost 2 bases; unmatched junction nucleotides: 7. The CDR3 contains 16 residues. The germline V gene encodes CDR1 SGHRS and CDR2 YFSETQ.

The chain combines TRBV19 with TRBJ1-1; maybe TRBD1 (6 bases). Trimming left V 5 bases short and J 3 bases short, with 10 bases between. The CDR3 totals 13 residues. CDR1 and CDR2 (germline): LNHDA, SQIVND (reference sequence). DNA of the CDR3: TGTGCCAGTAGTCTACACAGGGACACTGAAGCTTTCTTT. Translated: CASSLHRDTEAFF.

This clone has more than one count but fewer than ten. The chain couples TRBV19 to TRBJ2-7, with D perhaps TRBD1 (6 bases). Germline CDR1 LNHDA, CDR2 SQIVND (reference sequence). This CDR3 has 14 residues. V gave up 3 bases and J gave up 3 bases, with 12 bases separating them. CDR3 sequence: CASSIAGGFYEQYF. In nucleotides, the CDR3 is TGTGCCAGTAGTATTGCTGGGGGCTTCTACGAGCAGTACTTC.

This clone was seen once. The chain employs TRBV10-3 and TRBJ2-7; D gene uncertain. V lost 7 bases to trimming and J lost 2 bases, with 6 bases between them. The CDR3 covers 11 residues. The V gene's germline CDR1 is ENHRY and CDR2 SYGVKD. CDR3 loop: CAIMETYEQYF. In DNA form, the CDR3 reads TGTGCCATCATGGAGACCTACGAGCAGTACTTC.

The chain uses TRBV7-3 and TRBJ1-6, with D hard to call. V was trimmed by 1 base and J by 12 bases, leaving 19 bases between them. Germline values: CDR1 SGHTA, CDR2 FQGTGA. The CDR3 is made up of 16 amino acids. The CDR3 is CASSLNPLGAHQPLHF. Written as DNA, the CDR3 is TGTGCCAGCAGCTTAAACCCTTTGGGAGCCCACCAACCCCTCCACTTT.

This sequence joins TRBV5-5 and TRBJ1-5; tentative D call: TRBD1 (6 bases). The CDR3 totals 18 residues. Per the germline V gene, CDR1 is SGHKS and CDR2 is YYEKEE (reference sequence). Trimming took 1 base from V and 0 from J, leaving 17 bases between them. In DNA, the CDR3 is TGTGCCAGCAGCTTGAGGCCATCGACAGGATATAGCAATCAGCCCCAGCATTTT. As protein: CASSLRPSTGYSNQPQHF.